One and the same sample provided the 17 T cell receptor beta chains below, sequenced in a study of shared clonotypes between healthy human individuals (TCRdb year 2020). Library construction relied on the immunoSEQ multiplex PCR assay. The table comes from immuneACCESS by way of TCRdb, which keeps in-frame sequences with V and J called. Part of the clones is missing from these tables; in studies checked, under half for an unresolved V gene and the rest for unknown reasons. Within this sample are almost 700,000 clones, with around 90% of them counted one time only. 24% of the sample is taken by the ten largest. CD8 naive samples were obtained by positive selection for CCR7 among CD45RO-negative cells, yielding a CD45RA+CCR7+ population from which TemRA cells were excluded. Sequenced material: naive CD8+ T cells sorted from blood. The meaning of the sample's cell subset or site label: CD45RA+CCR7+. The receptors derive from a man aged 30-40 years in good health.

The V and J genes are TRBV27 and TRBJ2-1; possibly TRBD1 for D (5 bases). The CDR3 consists of 14 residues. Trimming cost V 10 bases and J 4 bases, with 17 bases left between them. CDR1 and CDR2 from the germline V gene are MNHEY and SMNVEV (reference sequence). DNA of the CDR3: TGTGCCACCCGCCAGGGCACCCCGTACAATGAGCAGTTCTTC. Its translation: CATRQGTPYNEQFF.

This clone appeared a single time. The V gene is TRBV29-1, the J gene TRBJ2-5; 11 bases agree with TRBD2. The CDR3 contains 17 residues. Germline V lookup: CDR1 SQVTM, CDR2 ANQGSEA. The ends lost 3 bases at V and 2 bases at J; junction bases unmatched: 11. As DNA, the CDR3 is TGCAGCGTTGATGGGTCGGTTAGCGGGAGGGGTCAAGAGACCCAGTACTTC. Its protein is CSVDGSVSGRGQETQYF.

The chain links TRBV15 to TRBJ1-2; D ambiguous. V lost 0 bases and J lost 5, with 4 bases in between. Germline loops: CDR1 LNHNV, CDR2 YYDKDF (reference sequence). CDR3 length: 12 amino acids. This chain's CDR3 is CATSREGYGYTF. In nucleotides, the CDR3 is TGTGCCACCAGCAGAGAGGGGTATGGCTACACCTTC.

The J gene is TRBJ1-2, the V gene TRBV28; D perhaps matches TRBD1 (6 bases). Germline CDR1 and CDR2: MDHEN and SYDVKM. The V gene lost 7 bases and the J gene lost 1 base, with 13 bases spanning the gap. The CDR3 is 14 amino acids. CDR3 sequence: CASTQRGGNYGYTF. The DNA for the CDR3 is TGTGCCAGCACCCAGCGAGGGGGTAACTATGGCTACACCTTC.

V is TRBV28 and J is TRBJ2-7; 10 positions agree with TRBD2. The CDR3 loop spans 14 amino acids. J lost 1 base, V lost 6 bases, and 3 bases had no gene match. Germline V gene data show CDR1 as MDHEN and CDR2 as SYDVKM. CDR3 DNA sequence: TGTGCCAGCAGGTTACTAGCGGGGTCCTACGAGCAGTACTTC. Residues: CASRLLAGSYEQYF.

The chain recombines TRBV4-1 with TRBJ1-1; TRBD1 agrees at 8 bases. Looked up from germline, CDR1 is MGHRA and CDR2 is YSYEKL. Trimming took 1 base from V and 5 from J; bases not matched to a gene: 3. The CDR3 runs 14 residues. The CDR3 loop is CASSQGQGATEAFF. The CDR3 nucleotides are TGCGCCAGCAGCCAAGGGCAGGGGGCGACTGAAGCTTTCTTT.

The V and J genes are TRBV29-1 and TRBJ2-1; D might be TRBD2 (6 bases). Trimming stripped 7 bases from V and 10 bases from J, with 14 bases between. CDR1 is SQVTM and CDR2 is ANQGSEA in the germline V gene. This CDR3 is built from 11 residues. CDR3 protein: CSAGLAYEQFF. In DNA, the CDR3 is TGCAGCGCAGGTCTAGCGTACGAGCAGTTCTTC.

V gene TRBV7-2 combines with J gene TRBJ2-1; 14 bases are shared with TRBD2. Unmatched junction bases numbered 7, after V lost 4 bases and J lost 2 bases. CDR3 size: 18 residues. CDR1 SGHTA and CDR2 FQGNSA come from the germline V gene. This CDR3 is CASSSGLAGVRPYNEQFF. The CDR3 region has the DNA TGTGCCAGCAGCTCGGGACTAGCGGGAGTGAGGCCCTACAATGAGCAGTTCTTC.

V and J are TRBV28 and TRBJ2-7, with D perhaps TRBD2 (6 bases). Germline V CDR1 and CDR2: MDHEN, SYDVKM. The length of the CDR3 is 16 residues. The ends were cut back, 4 bases at V and 4 bases at J, with 20 bases in the middle. The chain's CDR3 is CASSSPEWAGTYEQYF. DNA for the CDR3: TGTGCCAGCAGTTCCCCCGAGTGGGCGGGAACATACGAGCAGTACTTC.

The chain has TRBV7-9 and TRBJ2-7, with TRBD1 matching 8 bases. This CDR3 has 14 residues. Germline lookup yields CDR1 SEHNR and CDR2 FQNEAQ (reference sequence). V was clipped by 5 bases and J by 4 bases; unmatched bases: 7. CDR3 nucleotides: TGTGCCAGCAGCATGCCGGGACAGGCTTACGAGCAGTACTTC. This codes for CASSMPGQAYEQYF.

Comment on this clone: The sample holds other DNA sequences that translate to the same CDR3. The chain carries TRBV9 and TRBJ2-3; D is ambiguous. V was clipped by 0 bases and J by 1 base, with 3 bases between them. Germline lookup yields CDR1 SGDLS and CDR2 YYNGEE. The CDR3 covers 13 residues. The CDR3: CASSVGRTDTQYF. CDR3 bases: TGTGCCAGCAGCGTAGGGCGCACAGATACGCAGTATTTT.

This sequence joins TRBV7-2 and TRBJ2-7, with a possible D match to TRBD1 (5 bases). Germline V gene sequence: CDR1 SGHTA, CDR2 FQGNSA. Trimming pared 2 bases from V and 4 bases from J, leaving 12 bases between. The CDR3 is 14 amino acids. The DNA of the CDR3 is TGTGCCAGCAGCTTAATTCAGGGTGGATACGAGCAGTACTTC. It codes for CASSLIQGGYEQYF.

The chain couples TRBV2 to TRBJ2-3; no clear D gene. Germline CDR1 reads SNHLY; CDR2 reads FYNNEI. V shed 3 bases and J shed 6 bases, with 10 bases lying between them. The CDR3 loop spans 13 amino acids. CDR3 region: CASSEPSSDTQYF. In DNA form, the CDR3 reads TGTGCCAGCAGTGAGCCTTCTTCCGATACGCAGTATTTT. Together with reference TRBV2 and TRBJ2-3, the CDR3 gives the full variable domain: EPEVTQTPSHQVTQMGQEVILRCVPISNHLYFYWYRQILGQKVEFLVSFYNNEISEKSEIFDDQFSVERPDGSNFTLKIRSTKLEDSAMYFCASSEPSSDTQYFGPGTRLTVL.

V gene TRBV10-3 combines with J gene TRBJ1-1; 10 nucleotides match TRBD1. This CDR3 has 15 amino acids. The germline V gene encodes CDR1 ENHRY and CDR2 SYGVKD. The junction had 10 bases not matched to a gene; V was cut back by 8 bases and J by 4 bases. CDR3 region: CAIGDRGMIGTEAFF. DNA of the CDR3: TGTGCCATCGGGGACAGGGGAATGATTGGCACTGAAGCTTTCTTT.

The genes are TRBV19 and TRBJ1-5, with a possible D match to TRBD1 (5 bases). The CDR3 length is 15 residues. Germline loops: CDR1 LNHDA, CDR2 SQIVND (reference sequence). Trimming left V 3 bases short and J 0 bases short, with 9 bases between. The CDR3 loop reads CASSIRQNSNQPQHF. CDR3 bases: TGTGCCAGTAGTATCCGACAGAATAGCAATCAGCCCCAGCATTTT.

The chain recombines TRBV29-1 with TRBJ1-2, with D maybe TRBD1 (5 bases). The CDR3 totals 17 residues. The ends were cut back, 0 bases at V and 0 bases at J, with 17 bases in the middle. Germline V gene sequence: CDR1 SQVTM, CDR2 ANQGSEA. Written as DNA, the CDR3 is TGCAGCGTTGAAGATCGTCCGGGCAGGGCTTCTAACTATGGCTACACCTTC. Protein: CSVEDRPGRASNYGYTF.

V and J are TRBV10-1 and TRBJ2-2, with 11 bases matching TRBD1. From germline, CDR1 is WNHNN and CDR2 SYGVQD (reference sequence). The junction had 3 bases not matched to a gene; V was cut back by 0 bases and J by 3 bases. The CDR3 totals 17 residues. Here the CDR3 reads CASSESRDRGYTGELFF. The CDR3, as DNA: TGCGCCAGCAGTGAGTCCAGGGACAGGGGGTACACCGGGGAGCTGTTTTTT.